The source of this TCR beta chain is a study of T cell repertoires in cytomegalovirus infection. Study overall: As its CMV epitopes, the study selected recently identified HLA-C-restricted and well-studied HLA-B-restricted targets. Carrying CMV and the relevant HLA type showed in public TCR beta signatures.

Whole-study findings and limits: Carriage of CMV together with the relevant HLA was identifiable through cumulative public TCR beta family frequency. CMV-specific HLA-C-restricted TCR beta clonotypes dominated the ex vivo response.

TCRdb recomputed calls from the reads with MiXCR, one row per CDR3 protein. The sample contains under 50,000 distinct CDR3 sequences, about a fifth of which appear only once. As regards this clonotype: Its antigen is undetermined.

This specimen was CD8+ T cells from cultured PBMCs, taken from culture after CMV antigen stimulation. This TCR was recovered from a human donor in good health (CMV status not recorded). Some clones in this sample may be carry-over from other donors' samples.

Here the CDR3 reads CASSLGGRERTDTQYF. The CDR3 DNA follows: TGTGCCAGCAGCCTGGGTGGGCGGGAACGCACAGATACGCAGTATTTT. The chain joins TRBV7-8 to TRBJ2-3; D may be TRBD2 (6 bases). The CDR3 contains 16 residues. V lost 5 bases and J 1 base, leaving 16 bases between the germline ends. Germline CDR1 is SGHVS and CDR2 is FQNEAQ. The entire variable domain, with the rest obtained from reference TRBV7-8 and TRBJ2-3, is as follows: GAGVSQSPRYKVAKRGQDVALRCDPISGHVSLFWYQQALGQGPEFLTYFQNEAQLDKSGLPSDRFFAERPEGSVSTLKIQRTQQEDSAVYLCASSLGGRERTDTQYFGPGTRLTVL.